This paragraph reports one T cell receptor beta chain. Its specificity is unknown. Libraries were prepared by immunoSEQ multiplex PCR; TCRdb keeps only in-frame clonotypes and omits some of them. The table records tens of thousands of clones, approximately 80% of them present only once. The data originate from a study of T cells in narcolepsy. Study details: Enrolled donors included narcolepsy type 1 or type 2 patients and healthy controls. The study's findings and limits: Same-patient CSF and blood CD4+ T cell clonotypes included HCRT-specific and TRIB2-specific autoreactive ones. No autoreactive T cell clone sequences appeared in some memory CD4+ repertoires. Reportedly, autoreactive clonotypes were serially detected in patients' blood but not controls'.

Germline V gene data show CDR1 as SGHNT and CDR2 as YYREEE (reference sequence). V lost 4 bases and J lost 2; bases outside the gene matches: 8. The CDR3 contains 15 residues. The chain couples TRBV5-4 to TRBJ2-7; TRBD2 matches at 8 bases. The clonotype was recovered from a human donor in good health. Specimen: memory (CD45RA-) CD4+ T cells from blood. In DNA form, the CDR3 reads TGTGCCAGCAGCCCCGACCCCGGGAGGGCCTACGAGCAGTACTTC. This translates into CASSPDPGRAYEQYF.